The clone carrying this T cell receptor (beta chain) was seen a few times. What it binds is not known. The entry originates in a study of T cells in Graves' hyperthyroidism and ophthalmopathy. The study's findings and limits: By a 13 V-J model, ophthalmopathy was set apart from stable hyperthyroidism. Most thyroid clonotypes that were expanded above 0.001 also turned up in blood.

Patients were aged 18 to 65, had disease duration under 2 months, and had newly diagnosed hyperthyroidism. It was at first hyperthyroidism diagnosis, before any ophthalmopathy symptoms, that the blood sample was taken. Per germline, CDR1 MNHEY and CDR2 SVGEGT. The CDR3 sequence is 12 residues long. TCR beta CDR3 regions were amplified from RNA. Carried out on the TCR CDR3, a first-round RT-PCR used the HTBI primer set. MiXCR was run by TCRdb on the multiplex PCR reads, yielding one entry per CDR3 protein. The sample has a few hundred thousand distinct CDR3 sequences, more than 11% seen once. The material sequenced was blood. V gene TRBV6-2 or TRBV6-3 combines with J gene TRBJ2-1; no clear D. The J call may be incorrect, as the DNA end agrees better with TRBJ2-7. This receptor was obtained from a woman aged 30 to 39 with Graves' hyperthyroidism that later progressed to Graves' ophthalmopathy. The chain's CDR3 is CASTSDLYEQYF. The CDR3 DNA follows: TGTGCCAGCACCTCGGACCTATATGAGCAGTACTTC.